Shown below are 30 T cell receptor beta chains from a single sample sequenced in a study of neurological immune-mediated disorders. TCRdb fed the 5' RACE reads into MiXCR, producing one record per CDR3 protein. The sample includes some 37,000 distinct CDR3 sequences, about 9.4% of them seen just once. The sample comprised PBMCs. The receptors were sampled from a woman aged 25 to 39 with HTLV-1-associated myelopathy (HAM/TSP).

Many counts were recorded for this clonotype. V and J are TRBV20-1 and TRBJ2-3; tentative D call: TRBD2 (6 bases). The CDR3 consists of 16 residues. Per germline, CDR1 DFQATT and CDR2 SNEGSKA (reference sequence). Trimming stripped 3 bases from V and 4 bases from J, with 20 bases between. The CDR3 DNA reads TGCAGTGCTAGGGGGCTAGCGAAAGGGAACGCAGATACGCAGTATTTT. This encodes CSARGLAKGNADTQYF.

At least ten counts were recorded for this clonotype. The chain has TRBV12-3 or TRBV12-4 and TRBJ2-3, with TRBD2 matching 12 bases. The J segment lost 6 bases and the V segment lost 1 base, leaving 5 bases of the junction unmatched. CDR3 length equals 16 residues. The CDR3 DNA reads TGTGCCAGCAGTTTAGGCCCTAGCGGGGGGGGTGATACGCAGTATTTT. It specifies CASSLGPSGGGDTQYF.

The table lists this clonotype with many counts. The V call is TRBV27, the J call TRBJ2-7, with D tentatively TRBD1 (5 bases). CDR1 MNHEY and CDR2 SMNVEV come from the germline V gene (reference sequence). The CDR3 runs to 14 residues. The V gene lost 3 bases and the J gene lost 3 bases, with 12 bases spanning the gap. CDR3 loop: CASSFFPTDYEQYF. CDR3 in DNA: TGTGCCAGCAGTTTTTTCCCGACAGACTACGAGCAGTACTTC.

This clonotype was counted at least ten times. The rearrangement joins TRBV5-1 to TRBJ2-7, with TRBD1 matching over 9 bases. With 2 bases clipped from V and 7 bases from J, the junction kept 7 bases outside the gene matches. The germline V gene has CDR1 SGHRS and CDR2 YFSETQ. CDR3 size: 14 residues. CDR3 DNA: TGCGCCAGCAGCTTCGGACAGGGGATTGGTGAGCAGTACTTC. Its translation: CASSFGQGIGEQYF.

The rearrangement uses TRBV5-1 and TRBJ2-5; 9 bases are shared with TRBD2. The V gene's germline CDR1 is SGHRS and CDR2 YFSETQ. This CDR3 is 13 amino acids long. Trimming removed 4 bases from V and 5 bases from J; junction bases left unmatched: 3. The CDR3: CASSPGTSETQYF. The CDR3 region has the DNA TGCGCCAGCAGCCCCGGGACTAGCGAGACCCAGTACTTC.

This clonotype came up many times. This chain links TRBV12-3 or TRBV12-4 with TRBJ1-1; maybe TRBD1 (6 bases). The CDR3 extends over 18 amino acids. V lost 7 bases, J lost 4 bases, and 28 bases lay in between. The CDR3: CASTLARYRAGGSTEAFF. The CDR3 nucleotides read TGTGCCAGCACACTAGCCCGGTACAGGGCCGGCGGGAGCACTGAAGCTTTCTTT.

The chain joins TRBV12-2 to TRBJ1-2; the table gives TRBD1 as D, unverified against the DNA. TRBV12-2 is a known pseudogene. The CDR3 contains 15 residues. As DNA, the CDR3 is TGTGCAAGTCGCTTTCCGGGGGTCATTAACTATGGCTACACCTTC. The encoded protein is CASRFPGVINYGYTF.

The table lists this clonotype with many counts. Here the CDR3 reads CSARTGGSSYNSPLHF. CDR3 DNA: TGCAGTGCGAGGACAGGGGGAAGCTCCTATAATTCACCCCTCCACTTT. The gene calls are TRBV20-1 and TRBJ1-6, with 10 positions matching TRBD1. This CDR3 has 16 residues. Germline V gene lookup returns CDR1 DFQATT and CDR2 SNEGSKA (reference sequence). V shed 6 bases, J shed 0 bases, and the junction held 5 bases outside the gene matches.

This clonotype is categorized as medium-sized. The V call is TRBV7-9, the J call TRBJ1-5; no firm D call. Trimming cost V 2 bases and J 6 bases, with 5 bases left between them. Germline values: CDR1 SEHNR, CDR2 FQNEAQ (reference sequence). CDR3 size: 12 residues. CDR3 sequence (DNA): TGTGCCAGCAGCTTATGGGGTCAGCCCCAGCATTTT. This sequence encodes CASSLWGQPQHF.

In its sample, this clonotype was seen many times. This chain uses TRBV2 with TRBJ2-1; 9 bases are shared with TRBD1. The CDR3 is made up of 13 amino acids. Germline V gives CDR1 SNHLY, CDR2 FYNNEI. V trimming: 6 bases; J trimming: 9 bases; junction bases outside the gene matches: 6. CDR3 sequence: CASRSQGAGEQFF. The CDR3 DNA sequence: TGTGCCAGCAGATCACAGGGGGCCGGTGAGCAGTTCTTC.

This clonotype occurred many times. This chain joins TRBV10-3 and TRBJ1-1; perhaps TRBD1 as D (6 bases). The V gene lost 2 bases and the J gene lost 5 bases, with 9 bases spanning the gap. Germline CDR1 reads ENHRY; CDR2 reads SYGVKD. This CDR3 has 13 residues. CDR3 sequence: CAISEVQGTEAFF. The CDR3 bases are TGTGCCATCAGTGAGGTCCAGGGGACTGAAGCTTTCTTT.

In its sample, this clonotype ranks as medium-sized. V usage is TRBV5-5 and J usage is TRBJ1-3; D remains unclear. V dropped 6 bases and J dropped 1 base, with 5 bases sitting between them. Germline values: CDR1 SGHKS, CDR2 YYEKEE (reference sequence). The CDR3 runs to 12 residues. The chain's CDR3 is CASTQSGNTIYF. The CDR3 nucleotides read TGTGCCAGCACGCAATCTGGAAACACCATATATTTT.

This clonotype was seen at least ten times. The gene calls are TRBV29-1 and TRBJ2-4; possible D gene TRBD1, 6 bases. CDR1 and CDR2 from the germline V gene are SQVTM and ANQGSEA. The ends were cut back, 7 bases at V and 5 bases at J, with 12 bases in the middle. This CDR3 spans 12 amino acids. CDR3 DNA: TGCAGCGCGCGACAGGCCGAAAACATTCAGTACTTC. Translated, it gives CSARQAENIQYF.

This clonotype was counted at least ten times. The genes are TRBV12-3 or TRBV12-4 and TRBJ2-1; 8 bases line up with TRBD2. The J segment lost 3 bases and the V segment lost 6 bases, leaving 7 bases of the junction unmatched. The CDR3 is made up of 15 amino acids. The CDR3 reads CASRKSGGVYNEQFF. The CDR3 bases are TGTGCCAGCAGGAAAAGCGGGGGAGTCTACAATGAGCAGTTCTTC.

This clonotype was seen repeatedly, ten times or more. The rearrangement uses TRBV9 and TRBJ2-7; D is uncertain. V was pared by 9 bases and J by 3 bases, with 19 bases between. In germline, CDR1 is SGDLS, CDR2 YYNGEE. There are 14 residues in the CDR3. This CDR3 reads CANTRWKPNYEQYF. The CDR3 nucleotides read TGTGCCAACACAAGGTGGAAGCCCAACTACGAGCAGTACTTC.

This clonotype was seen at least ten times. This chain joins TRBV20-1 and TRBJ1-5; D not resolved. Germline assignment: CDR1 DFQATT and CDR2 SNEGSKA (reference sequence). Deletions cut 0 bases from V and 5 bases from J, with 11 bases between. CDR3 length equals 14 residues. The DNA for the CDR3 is TGCAGTGCTAGAGATCAGAACAGCTATCAGCCCCAGCATTTT. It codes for CSARDQNSYQPQHF.

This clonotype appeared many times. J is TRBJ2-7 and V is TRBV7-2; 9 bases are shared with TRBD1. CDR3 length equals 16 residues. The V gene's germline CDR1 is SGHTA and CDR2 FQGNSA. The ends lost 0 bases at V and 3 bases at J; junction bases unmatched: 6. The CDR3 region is CASSLALGQGVYEQYF. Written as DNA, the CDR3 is TGTGCCAGCAGCTTAGCGCTGGGACAGGGTGTCTACGAGCAGTACTTC.

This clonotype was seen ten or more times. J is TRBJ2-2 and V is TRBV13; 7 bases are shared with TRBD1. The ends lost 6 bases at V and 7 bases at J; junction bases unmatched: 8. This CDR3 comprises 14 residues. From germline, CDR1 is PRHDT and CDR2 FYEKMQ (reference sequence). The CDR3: CASRYITGVGELFF. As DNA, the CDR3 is TGTGCCAGCAGATACATTACAGGGGTCGGGGAGCTGTTTTTT.

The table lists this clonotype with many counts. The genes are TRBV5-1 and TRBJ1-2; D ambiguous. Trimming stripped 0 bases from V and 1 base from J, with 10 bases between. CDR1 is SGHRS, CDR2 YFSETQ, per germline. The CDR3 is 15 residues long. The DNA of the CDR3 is TGCGCCAGCAGCTTGGTGTCAGAGAATAACTATGGCTACACCTTC. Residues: CASSLVSENNYGYTF. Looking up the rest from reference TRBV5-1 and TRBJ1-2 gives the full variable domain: KAGVTQTPRYLIKTRGQQVTLSCSPISGHRSVSWYQQTPGQGLQFLFEYFSETQRNKGNFPGRFSGRQFSNSRSEMNVSTLELGDSALYLCASSLVSENNYGYTFGSGTRLTVV.

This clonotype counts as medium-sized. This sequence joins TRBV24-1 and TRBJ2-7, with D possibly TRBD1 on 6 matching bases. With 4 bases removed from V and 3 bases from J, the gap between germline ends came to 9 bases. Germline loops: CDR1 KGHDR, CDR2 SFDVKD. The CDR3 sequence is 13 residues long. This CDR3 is CATSDTGFYEQYF. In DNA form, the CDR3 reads TGTGCCACCAGTGACACAGGGTTCTACGAGCAGTACTTC.

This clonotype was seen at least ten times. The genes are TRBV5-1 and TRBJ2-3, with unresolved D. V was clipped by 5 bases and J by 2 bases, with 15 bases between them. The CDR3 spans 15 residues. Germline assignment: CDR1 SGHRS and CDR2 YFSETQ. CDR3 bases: TGCGCCAGCAGTCCAGCTCAGCCCTCCACAGATACGCAGTATTTT. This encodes CASSPAQPSTDTQYF. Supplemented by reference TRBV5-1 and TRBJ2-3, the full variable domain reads KAGVTQTPRYLIKTRGQQVTLSCSPISGHRSVSWYQQTPGQGLQFLFEYFSETQRNKGNFPGRFSGRQFSNSRSEMNVSTLELGDSALYLCASSPAQPSTDTQYFGPGTRLTVL.

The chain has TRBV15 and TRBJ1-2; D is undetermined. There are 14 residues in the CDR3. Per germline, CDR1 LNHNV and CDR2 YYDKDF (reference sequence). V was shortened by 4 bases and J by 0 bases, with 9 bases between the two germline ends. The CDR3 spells CATSTAQTNYGYTF. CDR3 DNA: TGTGCCACCAGCACGGCACAAACTAACTATGGCTACACCTTC. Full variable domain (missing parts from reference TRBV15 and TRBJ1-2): DAMVIQNPRYQVTQFGKPVTLSCSQTLNHNVMYWYQQKSSQAPKLLFHYYDKDFNNEADTPDNFQSRRPNTSFCFLDIRSPGLGDTAMYLCATSTAQTNYGYTFGSGTRLTVV.

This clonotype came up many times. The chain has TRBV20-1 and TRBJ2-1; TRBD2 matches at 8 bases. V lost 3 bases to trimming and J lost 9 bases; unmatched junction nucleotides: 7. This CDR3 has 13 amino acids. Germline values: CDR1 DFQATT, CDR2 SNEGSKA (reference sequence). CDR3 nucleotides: TGCAGTGCTAGTACAGCGGGGGCGCCTGAGCAGTTCTTC. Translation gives CSASTAGAPEQFF.

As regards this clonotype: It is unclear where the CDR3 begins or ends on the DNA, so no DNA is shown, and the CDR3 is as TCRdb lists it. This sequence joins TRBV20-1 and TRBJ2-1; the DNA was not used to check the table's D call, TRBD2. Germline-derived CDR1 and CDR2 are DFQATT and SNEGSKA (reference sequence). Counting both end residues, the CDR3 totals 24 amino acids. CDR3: CSARGTGLPYGYTFGSGTSDEQFF.

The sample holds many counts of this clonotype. The CDR3 sequence is CSARNGGGYTF. As DNA, the CDR3 is TGCAGTGCTAGGAACGGTGGCGGCTACACCTTC. The chain carries TRBV20-1 and TRBJ1-2; D is uncertain. The CDR3 is made up of 11 amino acids. Per germline, CDR1 DFQATT and CDR2 SNEGSKA (reference sequence). V lost 3 bases to trimming and J lost 8 bases, with 10 bases between them.

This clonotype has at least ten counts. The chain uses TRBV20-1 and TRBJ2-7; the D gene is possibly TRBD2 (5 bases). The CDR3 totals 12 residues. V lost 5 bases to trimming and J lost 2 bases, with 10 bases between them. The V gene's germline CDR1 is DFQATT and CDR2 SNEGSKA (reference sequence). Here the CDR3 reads CSAGLGAYEQYF. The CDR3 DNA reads TGCAGTGCTGGTCTCGGGGCCTACGAGCAGTACTTC.

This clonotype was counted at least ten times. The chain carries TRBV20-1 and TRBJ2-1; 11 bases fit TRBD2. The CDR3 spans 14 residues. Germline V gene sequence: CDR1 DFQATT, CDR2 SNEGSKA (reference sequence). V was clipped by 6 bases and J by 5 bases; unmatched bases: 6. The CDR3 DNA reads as TGCAGTGCCTCGACTAGCGGGGTGAACAATGAGCAGTTCTTC. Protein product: CSASTSGVNNEQFF.

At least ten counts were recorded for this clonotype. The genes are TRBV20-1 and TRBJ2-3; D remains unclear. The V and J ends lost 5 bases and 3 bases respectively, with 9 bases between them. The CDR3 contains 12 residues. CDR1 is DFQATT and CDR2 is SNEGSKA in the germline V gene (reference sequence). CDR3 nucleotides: TGCAGTGCTCCCCTGACGACAGATACGCAGTATTTT. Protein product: CSAPLTTDTQYF.

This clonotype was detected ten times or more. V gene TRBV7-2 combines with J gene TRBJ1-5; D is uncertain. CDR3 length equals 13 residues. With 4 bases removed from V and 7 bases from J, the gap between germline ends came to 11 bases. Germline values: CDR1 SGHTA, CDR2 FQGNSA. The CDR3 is CASSWREDQPQHF. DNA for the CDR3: TGTGCCAGCAGCTGGCGCGAGGACCAGCCCCAGCATTTT.

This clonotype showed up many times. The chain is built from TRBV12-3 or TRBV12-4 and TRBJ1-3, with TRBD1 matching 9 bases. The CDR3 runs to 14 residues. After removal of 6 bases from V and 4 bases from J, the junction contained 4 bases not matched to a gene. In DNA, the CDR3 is TGTGCCAGCAGCCGGGACAGGGTCGGAAACACCATATATTTT. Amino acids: CASSRDRVGNTIYF.